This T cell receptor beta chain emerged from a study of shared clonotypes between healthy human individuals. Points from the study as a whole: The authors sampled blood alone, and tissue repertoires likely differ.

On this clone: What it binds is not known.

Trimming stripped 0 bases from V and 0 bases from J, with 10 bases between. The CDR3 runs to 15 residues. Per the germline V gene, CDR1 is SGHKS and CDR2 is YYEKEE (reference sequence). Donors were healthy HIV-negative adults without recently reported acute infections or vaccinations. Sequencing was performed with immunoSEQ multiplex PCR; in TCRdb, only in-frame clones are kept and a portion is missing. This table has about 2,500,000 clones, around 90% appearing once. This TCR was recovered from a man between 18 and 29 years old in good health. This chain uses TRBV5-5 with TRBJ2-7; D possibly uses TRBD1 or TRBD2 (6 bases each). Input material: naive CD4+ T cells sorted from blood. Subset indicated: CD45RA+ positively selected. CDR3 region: CASSLEGGFSYEQYF. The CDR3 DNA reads TGTGCCAGCAGCTTGGAGGGGGGATTCTCCTACGAGCAGTACTTC.